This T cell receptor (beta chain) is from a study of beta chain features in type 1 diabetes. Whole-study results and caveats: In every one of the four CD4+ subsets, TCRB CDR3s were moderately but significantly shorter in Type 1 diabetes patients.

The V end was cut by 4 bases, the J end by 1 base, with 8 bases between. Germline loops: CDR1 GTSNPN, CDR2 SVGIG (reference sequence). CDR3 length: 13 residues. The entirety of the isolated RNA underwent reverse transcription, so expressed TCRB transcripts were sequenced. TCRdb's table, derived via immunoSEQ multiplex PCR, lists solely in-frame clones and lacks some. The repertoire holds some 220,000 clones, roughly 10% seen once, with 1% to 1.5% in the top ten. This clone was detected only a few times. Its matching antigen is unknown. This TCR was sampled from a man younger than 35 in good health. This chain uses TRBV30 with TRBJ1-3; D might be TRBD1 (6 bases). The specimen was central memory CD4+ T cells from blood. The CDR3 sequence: CAWTGQSGNTIYF. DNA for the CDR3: TGTGCCTGGACCGGACAGTCTGGAAACACCATATATTTT.